The 30 T cell receptor beta chains below were found in one sample sequenced in a study of human T cells and chemical hapten exposure. Regarding time point: patch test 2, 6 weeks after DPC sensitization. Treatment reported: therapeutic diphenylcyclopropenone sensitization with weekly scalp DPC. Via MiXCR, TCRdb re-called the RACE reads, giving one row per CDR3 protein. The table includes around 360,000 distinct CDR3 sequences, around 6% detected once. The source was whole blood, collected in connection with sensitization to the hapten diphenylcyclopropenone (DPC). The receptors stem from a woman aged 18-29 years with alopecia areata. Some clones in this sample may be carry-over from other donors' samples.

This clonotype came up many times. This chain connects TRBV6-2 or TRBV6-3 to TRBJ1-1; 12 bases agree with TRBD1. V shed 4 bases, J shed 10 bases, and the junction held 10 bases outside the gene matches. CDR3 length equals 15 residues. Germline V gene data show CDR1 as MNHEY and CDR2 as SVGEGT. Here the CDR3 reads CASSSGTRDRGRAFF. DNA of the CDR3: TGTGCCAGCAGTTCTGGAACCCGGGACAGGGGGCGAGCTTTCTTT.

This clonotype was seen at least ten times. This sequence joins TRBV20-1 and TRBJ1-2; a weak D match, TRBD1 (5 bases). Germline CDR1 is DFQATT and CDR2 is SNEGSKA (reference sequence). This CDR3 region has 14 residues. Trimming left V 6 bases short and J 4 bases short, with 18 bases between. The CDR3 DNA follows: TGCAGTGCCATAGGGGCAGGGCGAGGCTATGGCTACACCTTC. Translated, it gives CSAIGAGRGYGYTF.

This chain joins TRBV29-1 and TRBJ2-4, with D uncertain. The CDR3 length is 13 residues. CDR1 and CDR2 from the germline V gene are SQVTM and ANQGSEA. The ends were cut back, 4 bases at V and 1 base at J, with 8 bases in the middle. The CDR3 coding sequence is TGCAGCGTTGTTCCCGGGGCCAAAAACATTCAGTACTTC. Amino acid sequence: CSVVPGAKNIQYF.

The sample holds a few counts of this clonotype. The chain uses TRBV25-1 and TRBJ2-7, with 9 bases aligning to TRBD2. Germline CDR1 is MGHDK and CDR2 is SYGVNS. Trimming removed 1 base from V and 1 base from J; junction bases left unmatched: 2. The CDR3 runs 15 residues. The CDR3 DNA reads TGTGCCAGCAGTGAATCCCTAGCGGGGTCCTACGAGCAGTACTTC. Its protein product is CASSESLAGSYEQYF.

In this sample, this clonotype turned up a few times. The chain has TRBV12-3 or TRBV12-4 and TRBJ2-4, with D possibly being TRBD2 (6 bases). V was clipped by 1 base and J by 0 bases, with 10 bases between them. The CDR3 runs to 16 residues. Written as DNA, the CDR3 is TGTGCCAGCAGTTTAGTGCGGGGTCTAGCCAAAAACATTCAGTACTTC. This translates into CASSLVRGLAKNIQYF.

The chain uses TRBV10-2 and TRBJ1-1; no clear D. The CDR3 consists of 17 residues. Per the germline V gene, CDR1 is WSHSY and CDR2 is SAAADI. Deletions cut 2 bases from V and 0 bases from J, with 16 bases between. As DNA, the CDR3 is TGCGCCAGCAGTGAGACGTCCAGGACGGTGTTGAACACTGAAGCTTTCTTT. It translates to CASSETSRTVLNTEAFF.

This clonotype showed up many times. J is TRBJ1-5 and V is TRBV18; D might be TRBD1 (5 bases). This CDR3 has 17 amino acids. Germline V gives CDR1 KGHSH, CDR2 LQKENI. Trimming took 1 base from V and 2 from J, leaving 15 bases between them. In DNA form, the CDR3 reads TGTGCCAGCTCACCACGTCCTGGGGCCATAGGCAATCAGCCCCAGCATTTT. It is translated as CASSPRPGAIGNQPQHF.

J is TRBJ1-3 and V is TRBV5-6, with D hard to call. Germline V lookup: CDR1 SGHDT, CDR2 YYEEEE. CDR3 size: 18 residues. V was shortened by 4 bases and J by 0 bases, with 20 bases between the two germline ends. For the CDR3, the DNA is TGTGCCAGCAGCAAAAACATTATTCCGTGGGGCTCTGGAAACACCATATATTTT. Translating gives CASSKNIIPWGSGNTIYF.

The DNA for the CDR3 is TGCAGTGCTAGAGACCGGACAGACGAGCAGTACTTC. Residues: CSARDRTDEQYF. This chain uses TRBV20-1 with TRBJ2-7; weak D call: TRBD1 (6 bases). V gave up 0 bases and J gave up 5 bases, with 8 bases separating them. The CDR3 totals 12 residues. Germline CDR1 is DFQATT and CDR2 is SNEGSKA (reference sequence).

This CDR3 reads CASSERRQGTTQYF. The CDR3 DNA sequence: TGCGCCAGCAGTGAGCGGCGACAGGGGACTACGCAGTATTTT. This chain uses TRBV10-2 with TRBJ2-3; 8 bases fit TRBD1. Germline loops: CDR1 WSHSY, CDR2 SAAADI. This CDR3 region has 14 residues. V gave up 2 bases and J gave up 8 bases; unmatched junction bases: 6.

This clonotype was seen many times. The V call is TRBV2, the J call TRBJ1-4, with 10 bases aligning to TRBD1. V was clipped by 4 bases and J by 8 bases; unmatched bases: 10. The CDR3 has 16 residues. Germline CDR1 and CDR2: SNHLY and FYNNEI. The CDR3 is CASSGDRGRDREKLFF. The CDR3 nucleotides read TGTGCCAGCAGTGGTGACAGGGGGCGTGATCGGGAAAAACTGTTTTTT.

V and J are TRBV28 and TRBJ2-7; D assignment may be TRBD1 or TRBD2 (5 bases each). Trimming removed 8 bases from V and 0 bases from J, with 14 bases in between. CDR1 and CDR2 (germline): MDHEN, SYDVKM. CDR3 length equals 14 residues. The CDR3 loop is CASGTGPRSYEQYF. CDR3 DNA: TGTGCCAGCGGAACGGGGCCCCGCTCCTACGAGCAGTACTTC.

This clonotype was counted only a few times. The chain is built from TRBV5-1 and TRBJ1-5; weak D call: TRBD1 (5 bases). The CDR3 has 14 residues. The V gene lost 2 bases and the J gene lost 3 bases, with 9 bases spanning the gap. The V gene's germline CDR1 is SGHRS and CDR2 YFSETQ. CDR3: CASSFGGDNQPQHF. The CDR3 DNA reads TGCGCCAGCAGCTTTGGGGGGGACAATCAGCCCCAGCATTTT.

This clonotype has only a few counts. The V call is TRBV7-2, the J call TRBJ2-3, with TRBD2 matching over 9 bases. The ends lost 2 bases at V and 6 bases at J; junction bases unmatched: 12. Looked up from germline, CDR1 is SGHTA and CDR2 is FQGNSA. There are 17 residues in the CDR3. The CDR3, as DNA: TGTGCCAGCAGCTTAATTGTGTTCGGCGGGGGGGCTGATACGCAGTATTTT. As protein: CASSLIVFGGGADTQYF.

J is TRBJ2-7 and V is TRBV12-3 or TRBV12-4, with D possibly matching TRBD1 (6 bases). This CDR3 region has 13 residues. V lost 7 bases and J lost 6, with 16 bases in between. The CDR3 reads CASKDKQGVEQYF. The CDR3 region has the DNA TGTGCCAGCAAAGATAAACAGGGTGTCGAGCAGTACTTC.

This chain links TRBV7-8 with TRBJ2-1; TRBD2 matches at 12 bases. With V trimmed by 1 base and J by 10 bases, 8 bases remained unmatched. CDR3 length: 16 amino acids. CDR1 SGHVS and CDR2 FQNEAQ come from the germline V gene. DNA of the CDR3: TGTGCCAGCAGCTTAGGAAGTGGACTAGCGGGGAGGGAGCAGTTCTTC. Translated, it gives CASSLGSGLAGREQFF.

The chain's CDR3 is CASSADGAWDTEAFF. CDR3 bases: TGTGCCAGCAGTGCAGACGGGGCTTGGGACACTGAAGCTTTCTTT. The V gene is TRBV2, the J gene TRBJ1-1, with D maybe TRBD1 (5 bases). This CDR3 region has 15 residues. The germline gives CDR1 SNHLY, CDR2 FYNNEI. V shed 4 bases and J shed 3 bases, with 15 bases lying between them.

This clonotype was seen ten or more times. This chain connects TRBV24-1 to TRBJ1-6; D possibly corresponds to TRBD1 (5 bases). The CDR3 spans 18 residues. Per the germline V gene, CDR1 is KGHDR and CDR2 is SFDVKD. V lost 9 bases and J lost 2, with 22 bases in between. The CDR3 DNA reads as TGTGCCACCTGGGGGGACGCGAGCCCAGTCCCCTATAATTCACCCCTCCACTTT. Encoded protein: CATWGDASPVPYNSPLHF.

The chain uses TRBV10-3 and TRBJ2-3; D is possibly TRBD2 (5 bases). The ends were cut back, 4 bases at V and 2 bases at J, with 7 bases in the middle. CDR1 is ENHRY, CDR2 SYGVKD, per germline. CDR3 length: 13 amino acids. The CDR3 reads CAISGGLTDTQYF. CDR3 in DNA: TGTGCCATCAGTGGAGGACTCACAGATACGCAGTATTTT.

The sample holds many counts of this clonotype. The rearrangement joins TRBV20-1 to TRBJ1-5; 9 positions agree with TRBD1. Trimming cost V 3 bases and J 6 bases; bases outside gene matches: 3. Germline CDR1 and CDR2: DFQATT and SNEGSKA (reference sequence). The CDR3 contains 13 residues. The CDR3: CSASQGQGQPQHF. Written as DNA, the CDR3 is TGCAGTGCTAGCCAGGGACAGGGTCAGCCCCAGCATTTT.

This rearrangement joins TRBV27 to TRBJ1-5; 8 bases fit TRBD1. This CDR3 has 15 residues. V was pared by 1 base and J by 5 bases, with 4 bases of the junction left unmatched. Germline loops: CDR1 MNHEY, CDR2 SMNVEV (reference sequence). The CDR3 is CASSLFRGQDQPQHF. The CDR3, as DNA: TGTGCCAGCAGTTTATTCAGGGGGCAAGATCAGCCCCAGCATTTT.

This clonotype has at least ten counts. In nucleotides, the CDR3 is TGTGCCAGCAGGGGGACAGGGGGCGCGGGCAATCAGCCCCAGCATTTT. Translated, it gives CASRGTGGAGNQPQHF. The chain couples TRBV6-2 or TRBV6-3 to TRBJ1-5; 12 bases agree with TRBD1. J was trimmed by 2 bases and V by 6 bases; bases with no gene match: 5. Germline loops: CDR1 MNHEY, CDR2 SVGEGT. The CDR3 is 16 residues long.

In its sample, this clonotype was seen many times. The rearrangement joins TRBV6-5 to TRBJ1-5; D unresolved. V shed 10 bases and J shed 3 bases, with 10 bases lying between them. There are 12 residues in the CDR3. CDR1 and CDR2 from the germline V gene are MNHEY and SVGAGI. The CDR3 DNA reads TGTGCCACCGGGAGTGTCAATCAGCCCCAGCATTTT. Translation: CATGSVNQPQHF.

This clonotype was seen ten or more times. J is TRBJ1-2 and V is TRBV28; perhaps TRBD1 as D (5 bases). This CDR3 is built from 14 residues. Germline loops: CDR1 MDHEN, CDR2 SYDVKM. The V gene lost 2 bases and the J gene lost 2 bases, with 9 bases spanning the gap. The CDR3 reads CASSLTDRNYGYTF. The CDR3 DNA is TGTGCCAGCAGTTTAACCGACAGAAACTATGGCTACACCTTC.

A few counts support this clonotype. CDR3 in amino acids: CASSYSDAHGLPRASSYNSPLHF. The CDR3 DNA reads TGTGCCAGCAGTTACTCGGACGCTCATGGTCTGCCGCGAGCAAGCTCCTATAATTCACCCCTCCACTTT. V is TRBV6-2 or TRBV6-3 and J is TRBJ1-6, with D uncertain. Germline-derived CDR1 and CDR2 are MNHEY and SVGEGT. The CDR3 covers 23 residues. Trimming took off 0 bases at V and 0 bases at J, with 27 bases between the two ends.

V usage is TRBV12-3 or TRBV12-4 and J usage is TRBJ2-7; 8 bases fit TRBD1. CDR3 length: 14 amino acids. The ends lost 3 bases at V and 7 bases at J; junction bases unmatched: 8. In nucleotides, the CDR3 is TGTGCCAGCAGTTTCGGGCAGGGGGCAGGGGAGCAGTACTTC. Amino acids: CASSFGQGAGEQYF.

This clonotype was seen a few times. The chain joins TRBV5-1 to TRBJ2-5; weak D call: TRBD2 (6 bases). V was shortened by 0 bases and J by 1 base, with 16 bases between the two germline ends. CDR1 is SGHRS and CDR2 is YFSETQ in the germline V gene. CDR3 length: 17 residues. CDR3 sequence: CASSLALPGEIQETQYF. The CDR3 nucleotides read TGCGCCAGCAGCTTGGCTTTGCCGGGGGAGATCCAAGAGACCCAGTACTTC. The full variable domain, completed using reference TRBV5-1 and TRBJ2-5, is KAGVTQTPRYLIKTRGQQVTLSCSPISGHRSVSWYQQTPGQGLQFLFEYFSETQRNKGNFPGRFSGRQFSNSRSEMNVSTLELGDSALYLCASSLALPGEIQETQYFGPGTRLLVL.

This clonotype has ten or more counts. The chain has TRBV9 and TRBJ1-1; 11 nucleotides match TRBD1. This CDR3 region has 14 residues. The J segment lost 7 bases and the V segment lost 3 bases, leaving 5 bases of the junction unmatched. The V gene's germline CDR1 is SGDLS and CDR2 YYNGEE. CDR3 in DNA: TGTGCCAGCAGCGAGATGGGACAGGGGGATGAAGCTTTCTTT. It encodes CASSEMGQGDEAFF.

This clonotype appeared a few times. The DNA for the CDR3 is TGTGCCAGCAGTCTCCAATCACAGGGCCGCGGAAACACTGAAGCTTTCTTT. Its protein is CASSLQSQGRGNTEAFF. The chain joins TRBV12-3 or TRBV12-4 to TRBJ1-1; weak D call: TRBD1 (6 bases). Trimming cost V 5 bases and J 2 bases, with 21 bases left between them. The CDR3 consists of 17 residues.

This clonotype showed up many times. This sequence joins TRBV12-3 or TRBV12-4 and TRBJ1-4, with TRBD1 matching 9 bases. The CDR3 is 15 residues long. The junction had 9 bases not matched to a gene; V was cut back by 5 bases and J by 8 bases. The chain's CDR3 is CASSPRTGVGEKLFF. The CDR3 DNA is TGTGCCAGCAGTCCTAGGACAGGGGTAGGAGAAAAACTGTTTTTT.